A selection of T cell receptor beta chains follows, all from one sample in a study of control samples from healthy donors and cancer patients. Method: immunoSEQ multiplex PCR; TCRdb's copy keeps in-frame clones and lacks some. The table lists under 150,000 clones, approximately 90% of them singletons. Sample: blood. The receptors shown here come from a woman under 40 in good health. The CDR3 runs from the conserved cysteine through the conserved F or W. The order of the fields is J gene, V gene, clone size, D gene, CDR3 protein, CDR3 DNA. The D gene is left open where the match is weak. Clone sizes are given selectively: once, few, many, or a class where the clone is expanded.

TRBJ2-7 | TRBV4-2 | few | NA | CASSQDGSETAWQEQYF | TGTGCCAGCAGCCAAGATGGGAGTGAGACAGCTTGGCAGGAGCAGTACTTC
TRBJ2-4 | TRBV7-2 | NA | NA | CASRSRTAGKNIQYF | TGTGCCAGCAGATCGCGGACAGCAGGCAAAAACATTCAGTACTTC
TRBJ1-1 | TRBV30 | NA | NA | CAWTDSYNTEAFF | TGTGCCTGGACCGACTCTTACAACACTGAAGCTTTCTTT
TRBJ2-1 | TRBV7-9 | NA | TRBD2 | CASSPLAGLISYNEQFF | TGTGCCAGCAGCCCACTAGCGGGCCTAATCTCCTACAATGAGCAGTTCTTC
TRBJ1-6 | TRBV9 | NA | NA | CASSVKGLDSPLHF | TGTGCCAGCAGCGTGAAAGGGTTGGATTCACCCCTCCACTTT
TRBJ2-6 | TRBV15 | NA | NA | CATSRDRAGPGANVLTF | TGTGCCACCAGCAGAGATCGGGCCGGGCCCGGGGCCAACGTCCTGACTTTC
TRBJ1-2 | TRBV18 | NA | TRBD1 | CASSSSGQGAANYGYTF | TGTGCCAGCTCAAGCTCTGGACAGGGGGCTGCTAACTATGGCTACACCTTC
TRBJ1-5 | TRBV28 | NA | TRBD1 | CASNPQGARNQPQHF | TGTGCCAGCAACCCCCAGGGGGCGCGGAATCAGCCCCAGCATTTT
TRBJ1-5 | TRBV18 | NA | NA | CASSPGRGGNQPQHF | TGTGCCAGCTCACCGGGTCGAGGGGGCAATCAGCCCCAGCATTTT
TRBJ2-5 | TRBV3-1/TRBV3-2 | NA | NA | CASSQSPTQYF | TGTGCCAGCAGCCAATCTCCTACCCAGTACTTC
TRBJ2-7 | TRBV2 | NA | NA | CASTLGTGSVYEQYF | TGTGCCAGCACCCTAGGTACCGGGAGTGTCTACGAGCAGTACTTC
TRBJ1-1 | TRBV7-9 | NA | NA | CASSGRWDTEAFF | TGTGCCAGCAGCGGCCGGTGGGACACTGAAGCTTTCTTT
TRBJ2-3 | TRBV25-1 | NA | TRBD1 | CASSEAGTATDTQYF | TGTGCCAGCAGTGAAGCCGGGACAGCCACAGATACGCAGTATTTT
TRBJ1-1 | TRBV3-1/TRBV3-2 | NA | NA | CASSRGGTEAFF | TGTGCCAGCAGCCGAGGCGGCACTGAAGCTTTCTTT
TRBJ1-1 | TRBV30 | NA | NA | CAWSFGRMNTEAFF | TGTGCCTGGAGCTTTGGACGGATGAACACTGAAGCTTTCTTT
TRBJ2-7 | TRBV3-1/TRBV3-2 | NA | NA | CASSHSGANEQYF | TGTGCCAGCAGCCATTCCGGGGCCAACGAGCAGTACTTC
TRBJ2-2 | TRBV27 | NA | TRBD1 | CASLRDRDSPGELFF | TGTGCCAGCCTCCGGGACAGGGATTCCCCCGGGGAGCTGTTTTTT